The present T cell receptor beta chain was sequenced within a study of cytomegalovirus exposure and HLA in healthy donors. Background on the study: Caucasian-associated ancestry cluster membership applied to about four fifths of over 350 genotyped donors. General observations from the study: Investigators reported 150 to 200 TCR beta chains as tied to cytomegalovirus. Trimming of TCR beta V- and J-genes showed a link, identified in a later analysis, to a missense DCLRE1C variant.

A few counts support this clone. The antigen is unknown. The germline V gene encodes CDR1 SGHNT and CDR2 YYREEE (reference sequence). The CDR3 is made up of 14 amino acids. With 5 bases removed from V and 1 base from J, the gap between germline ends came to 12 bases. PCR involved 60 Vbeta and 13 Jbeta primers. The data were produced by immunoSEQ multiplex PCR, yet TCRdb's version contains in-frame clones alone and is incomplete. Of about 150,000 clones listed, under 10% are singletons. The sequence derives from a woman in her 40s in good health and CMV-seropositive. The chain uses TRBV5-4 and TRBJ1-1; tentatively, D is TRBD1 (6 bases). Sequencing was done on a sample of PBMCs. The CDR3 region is CASREQGPNTEAFF. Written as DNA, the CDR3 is TGTGCCAGCAGGGAACAGGGCCCGAACACTGAAGCTTTCTTT.